The 17 T cell receptor beta chains below were found in one sample sequenced in a study of blood T cell repertoires in COVID-19. Using immunoSEQ multiplex PCR, the repertoire was profiled, and TCRdb retains in-frame clones only, with some absent. The sample contains roughly 390,000 clones, around 87% of which appear only once. Sequenced: peripheral blood. Receptors were obtained from a young woman with COVID-19, enrolled during active disease.

A word on this clone: Other DNA sequences in this sample translate to the same CDR3. The CDR3 region has the DNA TGTGCCAGCAGTTATAGGGGCATGAACACTGAAGCTTTCTTT. Protein sequence: CASSYRGMNTEAFF. The chain joins TRBV6-5 to TRBJ1-1, with D perhaps TRBD1 (5 bases). V dropped 3 bases and J dropped 0 bases, with 8 bases sitting between them. The CDR3 has 14 residues. From germline, CDR1 is MNHEY and CDR2 SVGAGI.

V gene TRBV10-2 combines with J gene TRBJ2-3; the D gene is possibly TRBD2 (6 bases). Germline V gene sequence: CDR1 WSHSY, CDR2 SAAADI. The CDR3 runs 16 residues. The V end was cut by 11 bases, the J end by 6 bases, with 27 bases between. CDR3 in amino acids: CAAWSPSGLGKDTQYF. The CDR3 nucleotides are TGCGCCGCTTGGAGCCCCAGCGGGTTGGGAAAGGATACGCAGTATTTT.

This clone was seen just once. The chain employs TRBV6-1 and TRBJ1-2; D is unclear. The CDR3 runs 14 residues. V was shortened by 0 bases and J by 8 bases, with 13 bases between the two germline ends. Germline V gene sequence: CDR1 MNHNS, CDR2 SASEGT. CDR3 loop: CASSEAGVAGGYTF. For the CDR3, the DNA is TGTGCCAGCAGTGAAGCTGGGGTAGCGGGGGGCTACACCTTC.

The chain employs TRBV30 and TRBJ2-1, with no clear D. The CDR3 is made up of 12 amino acids. CDR1 and CDR2 (germline): GTSNPN, SVGIG (reference sequence). Trimming took off 5 bases at V and 9 bases at J, with 14 bases between the two ends. The CDR3 is CAWAPRGGEQFF. CDR3 nucleotides: TGTGCCTGGGCCCCCCGCGGCGGTGAGCAGTTCTTC.

In its sample, this clone was seen once. The sample contains more than one DNA sequence encoding this CDR3. CDR3 in amino acids: CASSPRTGANTGELFF. The CDR3 nucleotides read TGTGCCAGCTCACCAAGGACAGGGGCGAACACCGGGGAGCTGTTTTTT. The rearrangement uses TRBV18 and TRBJ2-2; 9 bases line up with TRBD1. The length of the CDR3 is 16 residues. V was pared by 2 bases and J by 0 bases, with 1 base of the junction left unmatched. From germline, CDR1 is KGHSH and CDR2 LQKENI.

Only a few counts were recorded for this clone. The chain joins TRBV7-6 to TRBJ1-2, with D possibly being TRBD1 (5 bases). This CDR3 has 14 amino acids. In germline, CDR1 is SGHVS, CDR2 FNYEAQ. Trimming pared 1 base from V and 4 bases from J, leaving 10 bases between. The CDR3: CASSLVRGSYGYTF. CDR3 nucleotide sequence: TGTGCCAGCAGCTTAGTTAGGGGTTCCTATGGCTACACCTTC.

The genes are TRBV19 and TRBJ2-3; 10 bases are a match to TRBD2. This CDR3 has 16 residues. Trimming removed 3 bases from V and 2 bases from J; junction bases left unmatched: 5. CDR1 and CDR2 from the germline V gene are LNHDA and SQIVND (reference sequence). In DNA, the CDR3 is TGTGCCAGTAGTATCTGGACTAGCGGAGACACAGATACGCAGTATTTT. This gives the protein CASSIWTSGDTDTQYF. Full variable domain (missing parts from reference TRBV19 and TRBJ2-3): DGGITQSPKYLFRKEGQNVTLSCEQNLNHDAMYWYRQDPGQGLRLIYYSQIVNDFQKGDIAEGYSVSREKKESFPLTVTSAQKNPTAFYLCASSIWTSGDTDTQYFGPGTRLTVL.

This clone was seen only once. The chain employs TRBV9 and TRBJ2-3; 15 bases map to TRBD2. J was trimmed by 4 bases and V by 1 base; bases with no gene match: 7. This CDR3 spans 18 amino acids. CDR1 and CDR2 from the germline V gene are SGDLS and YYNGEE. As DNA, the CDR3 is TGTGCCAGCAGCGTACCAAAGGGACTAGCGGGAGGTGCAGATACGCAGTATTTT. It encodes CASSVPKGLAGGADTQYF.

The chain recombines TRBV18 with TRBJ2-5, with TRBD1 identical over 7 bases. V gave up 3 bases and J gave up 2 bases; unmatched junction bases: 6. From germline, CDR1 is KGHSH and CDR2 LQKENI. This CDR3 is built from 15 residues. The CDR3 DNA reads as TGTGCCAGCTCACCTTCCCGGGACAGACAAGAGACCCAGTACTTC. Translated: CASSPSRDRQETQYF.

The chain carries TRBV5-1 and TRBJ2-5; D might be TRBD2 (6 bases). CDR1 is SGHRS and CDR2 is YFSETQ in the germline V gene. Trimming removed 2 bases from V and 4 bases from J, with 15 bases in between. The CDR3 covers 15 residues. The CDR3 protein is CASSFGGDRRETQYF. The CDR3 bases are TGCGCCAGCAGCTTCGGGGGAGATCGTCGAGAGACCCAGTACTTC.

The rearrangement joins TRBV5-4 to TRBJ2-1; a possible D gene is TRBD2 (6 bases). The CDR3 has 15 amino acids. CDR1 is SGHNT and CDR2 is YYREEE in the germline V gene (reference sequence). V gave up 3 bases and J gave up 3 bases, with 13 bases separating them. The CDR3 DNA is TGTGCCAGCAGCTCTATGGGACTGGACTACAATGAGCAGTTCTTC. Its protein is CASSSMGLDYNEQFF.

This rearrangement joins TRBV2 to TRBJ2-5; a possible D gene is TRBD2 (6 bases). In germline, CDR1 is SNHLY, CDR2 FYNNEI. V gave up 6 bases and J gave up 7 bases, with 9 bases separating them. The CDR3 has 11 residues. CDR3 sequence reads: CASREGRTQYF. CDR3 sequence (DNA): TGTGCCAGCAGGGAGGGACGGACCCAGTACTTC.

This chain connects TRBV28 to TRBJ1-5, with D possibly matching TRBD1 (6 bases). V was clipped by 6 bases and J by 1 base, with 16 bases between them. CDR1 and CDR2 from the germline V gene are MDHEN and SYDVKM. This CDR3 region has 16 residues. CDR3 sequence (DNA): TGTGCCAGCAGCCAAGCGGGGGGCCCGAGCAATCAGCCCCAGCATTTT. It yields the protein CASSQAGGPSNQPQHF.

This clone was seen just once. This chain connects TRBV24-1 to TRBJ2-3; 9 bases agree with TRBD2. Germline CDR1 and CDR2: KGHDR and SFDVKD. Trimming took 1 base from V and 5 from J; bases not matched to a gene: 6. The CDR3 is 16 residues long. As DNA, the CDR3 is TGTGCCACCAGTGATTTTAGTCTAGCGGGACGAGATACGCAGTATTTT. Protein product: CATSDFSLAGRDTQYF.

The chain couples TRBV5-5 to TRBJ2-2; D might be TRBD1 (5 bases). The germline CDR1 and CDR2 sequences are SGHKS and YYEKEE (reference sequence). The V end lost 3 bases, the J end lost 1 base, and 10 bases lay between the germline ends. This CDR3 spans 15 amino acids. DNA for the CDR3: TGTGCCAGCAGCTCCACTGACAGGAACACCGGGGAGCTGTTTTTT. This sequence encodes CASSSTDRNTGELFF. Full variable domain (missing parts from reference TRBV5-5 and TRBJ2-2): DAGVTQSPTHLIKTRGQQVTLRCSPISGHKSVSWYQQVLGQGPQFIFQYYEKEERGRGNFPDRFSARQFPNYSSELNVNALLLGDSALYLCASSSTDRNTGELFFGEGSRLTVL.

The table lists this clone with a few counts. Relative to the germline gene, one junction end is altered; a read error may explain this. The rearrangement joins TRBV28 to TRBJ2-5; 7 positions agree with TRBD2. Germline V CDR1 and CDR2: MDHEN, SYDVKM. CDR3 size: 18 residues. Written as DNA, the CDR3 is TGTGCCAGCAGCTTATCCCTGGGAGGGGCACACCACCAAGAGACCCAGTACTTC. Residues: CASSLSLGGAHHQETQYF.

The genes are TRBV27 and TRBJ2-1; 10 bases line up with TRBD1. The CDR3 runs to 15 residues. In germline, CDR1 is MNHEY, CDR2 SMNVEV (reference sequence). The V and J ends lost 6 bases and 5 bases, in that order; junction bases with no gene match: 7. CDR3 in amino acids: CASSTGQGIDNEQFF. As DNA, the CDR3 is TGTGCCAGCAGCACGGGACAGGGGATCGACAATGAGCAGTTCTTC.